This T cell receptor (beta chain) was documented in a study of blood T cell repertoires in COVID-19. For the study at large: Researchers got acute and convalescent COVID-19 samples from the United States, Italy and Spain.

Germline lookup yields CDR1 MGHRA and CDR2 YSYEKL. This CDR3 is 16 amino acids long. V lost 4 bases to trimming and J lost 2 bases, with 17 bases between them. Some clones are missing from TCRdb's copy, which holds only in-frame ones; the method was immunoSEQ multiplex PCR. The sample includes about 230,000 clones, around 80% of them seen just once. The V call is TRBV4-1, the J call TRBJ1-2; D call uncertain. The clonotype originates from a man aged 35-49 years with acute or convalescent COVID-19. Sequencing was done on a sample of peripheral blood. The chain's CDR3 is CASSPGGGRVNYGYTF. CDR3 DNA: TGCGCCAGCAGCCCTGGAGGAGGGAGGGTGAACTATGGCTACACCTTC.